The 12 T cell receptor beta chains reported below all come from one sample, sequenced in a study of control samples from healthy donors and cancer patients (dated by TCRdb to 2020 to 2022). Libraries were made using the immunoSEQ multiplex PCR assay. What TCRdb holds here is the immuneACCESS table cut down to in-frame rearrangements. Part of the clones is not present; checked against another copy, under half of the missing clones reflect an unresolved V gene, and the others are unexplained. The sample records 150,000 to 200,000 clones, 80% to 95% of which are singletons. The ten largest clones capture 0.68% of the sample. Material for sequencing was blood. The receptors stem from a woman aged 30 to 39 in good health.

In the case of this clone: At the DNA level, this CDR3 is encoded by other sequences in the same sample as well. The J gene is TRBJ1-1, the V gene TRBV9; no clear D gene. This CDR3 region has 13 residues. V was shortened by 2 bases and J by 0 bases, with 5 bases between the two germline ends. Germline V gene sequence: CDR1 SGDLS, CDR2 YYNGEE. The CDR3 DNA reads as TGTGCCAGCAGCGTTTCCATGAACACTGAAGCTTTCTTT. Its translation is CASSVSMNTEAFF.

The chain joins TRBV5-5 to TRBJ1-1, with 7 positions matching TRBD1. Germline V gives CDR1 SGHKS, CDR2 YYEKEE (reference sequence). This CDR3 comprises 14 residues. V was clipped by 4 bases and J by 5 bases; unmatched bases: 8. The chain's CDR3 is CASSPGQTGTEAFF. CDR3 nucleotides: TGTGCCAGCAGCCCGGGACAGACGGGAACTGAAGCTTTCTTT.

The chain recombines TRBV21-1 with TRBJ2-3; the D call TRBD2 from the table was never checked on the DNA. TRBV21-1 is a recognized pseudogene. CDR3 length: 14 amino acids. CDR3 bases: TGTGCCAGCAGCACCCCGGCTAGCGCGGATACGCAGTATTTT. This encodes CASSTPASADTQYF.

This chain uses TRBV7-2 with TRBJ2-7; TRBD1 might be the D (6 bases). The V end lost 6 bases, the J end lost 5 bases, and 11 bases lay between the germline ends. CDR1 SGHTA and CDR2 FQGNSA come from the germline V gene. The CDR3 sequence is 12 residues long. The CDR3 protein is CASSGRGHEQYF. The CDR3 coding sequence is TGTGCCAGCAGTGGCAGGGGCCACGAGCAGTACTTC.

The chain has TRBV25-1 and TRBJ1-2; 8 bases are shared with TRBD1. CDR3 length equals 17 residues. Germline V lookup: CDR1 MGHDK, CDR2 SYGVNS. Trimming cost V 4 bases and J 8 bases; bases outside gene matches: 18. This CDR3 is CASSVDHRGSFLSGYTF. In DNA form, the CDR3 reads TGTGCCAGCAGTGTCGATCACAGGGGGAGCTTTTTATCCGGCTACACCTTC.

The chain couples TRBV9 to TRBJ1-1, with 9 bases matching TRBD1. V was clipped by 2 bases and J by 6 bases; unmatched bases: 11. This CDR3 has 16 residues. CDR1 and CDR2 (germline): SGDLS, YYNGEE. The chain's CDR3 is CASSVGRDRVGAEAFF. Written as DNA, the CDR3 is TGTGCCAGCAGCGTGGGCCGGGACAGGGTAGGGGCTGAAGCTTTCTTT. The variable domain in full, with the rest retrieved from reference TRBV9 and TRBJ1-1, is DSGVTQTPKHLITATGQRVTLRCSPRSGDLSVYWYQQSLDQGLQFLIQYYNGEERAKGNILERFSAQQFPDLHSELNLSSLELGDSALYFCASSVGRDRVGAEAFFGQGTRLTVV.

The chain recombines TRBV6-5 with TRBJ2-3; 8 bases line up with TRBD2. Germline CDR1 reads MNHEY; CDR2 reads SVGAGI. V shed 6 bases and J 6 bases; nucleotides not matched to a gene: 11. The CDR3 is 15 residues long. CDR3 sequence: CASRQLAALGDTQYF. The CDR3 coding sequence is TGTGCCAGCAGGCAACTAGCGGCCCTTGGGGATACGCAGTATTTT.

The genes are TRBV19 and TRBJ2-2; D call uncertain. This CDR3 comprises 15 residues. Trimming cost V 2 bases and J 8 bases, with 15 bases left between them. Looked up from germline, CDR1 is LNHDA and CDR2 is SQIVND (reference sequence). In DNA, the CDR3 is TGTGCCAGTAGTATAACTGTTGGGTCGAGGGGGGAGCTGTTTTTT. This encodes CASSITVGSRGELFF.

The chain is built from TRBV7-9 and TRBJ1-2; 7 bases are a match to TRBD1. Germline V gives CDR1 SEHNR, CDR2 FQNEAQ (reference sequence). The CDR3 extends over 14 amino acids. V lost 1 base to trimming and J lost 4 bases; unmatched junction nucleotides: 3. This CDR3 reads CASSLETGCYGYTF. The CDR3 DNA follows: TGTGCCAGCAGCTTAGAGACAGGGTGCTATGGCTACACCTTC.

The chain carries TRBV18 and TRBJ2-2; possibly TRBD1 for D (6 bases). The ends were cut back, 1 base at V and 0 bases at J, with 9 bases in the middle. Germline V lookup: CDR1 KGHSH, CDR2 LQKENI. This CDR3 is 16 amino acids long. In nucleotides, the CDR3 is TGTGCCAGCTCACCACGTCAGGGGCCGAACACCGGGGAGCTGTTTTTT. Its protein is CASSPRQGPNTGELFF.

The chain recombines TRBV28 with TRBJ2-1; D possibly corresponds to TRBD1 (6 bases). Germline-derived CDR1 and CDR2 are MDHEN and SYDVKM. Deletions cut 5 bases from V and 3 bases from J, with 8 bases between. The length of the CDR3 is 13 residues. In nucleotides, the CDR3 is TGTGCCAGCAGTCGACAGGACTACAATGAGCAGTTCTTC. Protein sequence: CASSRQDYNEQFF.

The V and J genes are TRBV11-2 and TRBJ2-7; 14 nucleotides match TRBD2. CDR1 and CDR2 from the germline V gene are SGHAT and FQNNGV. V trimming: 0 bases; J trimming: 5 bases; junction bases outside the gene matches: 9. The CDR3 sequence is 18 residues long. CDR3 coding DNA: TGTGCCAGCAGCTTAGATCAGGGACTAGCGGGAGTAACAGACGAGCAGTACTTC. Translated, it gives CASSLDQGLAGVTDEQYF.